Listed here are 26 T cell receptor beta chains from one sample, sequenced in a study of cytomegalovirus exposure and HLA in healthy donors (dated 2017 in TCRdb). To prepare the library, the immunoSEQ multiplex PCR assay was applied. The multiplex PCR relied on a mix of 60 forward primers for TCR Vbeta segments and 13 reverse primers for TCR Jbeta segments. Sourced from immuneACCESS, this table was stored by TCRdb with only in-frame sequences that have V and J called. A share of the clones is absent; for the studies checked, an unresolved V gene accounts for under half, and the remainder has no known explanation. Across this sample there are 150,000 to 200,000 clones, with approximately 65% seen only once. The ten biggest clones cover 2.5% to 3% of the sample. The sample was PBMCs. The receptors stem from a man aged 40-55 years in good health and CMV-seronegative.

The V call is TRBV4-2, the J call TRBJ2-7; 7 bases agree with TRBD2. This CDR3 has 16 residues. Germline values: CDR1 LGHNA, CDR2 YNFKEQ. The V gene end was trimmed by 0 bases and the J gene end by 3 bases; junction bases not matched to a gene: 8. The DNA for the CDR3 is TGTGCCAGCAGCCAAGATGGCAGGCTAGCGGTCTACGAGCAGTACTTC. Translating it yields CASSQDGRLAVYEQYF.

CDR3 region: CASSQTIGSGYGYTF. CDR3 sequence (DNA): TGTGCCAGCTCACAAACTATAGGGAGCGGCTATGGCTACACCTTC. V gene TRBV18 combines with J gene TRBJ1-2; D is unresolved. CDR3 size: 15 residues. Germline V gene lookup returns CDR1 KGHSH and CDR2 LQKENI. Between the trimmed V and J ends, which lost 4 bases and 4 bases, there was a span of 16 bases.

The J gene is TRBJ2-1, the V gene TRBV9; 7 bases agree with TRBD2. Germline V gene lookup returns CDR1 SGDLS and CDR2 YYNGEE. V trimming: 4 bases; J trimming: 1 base; junction bases outside the gene matches: 14. The CDR3 runs to 18 residues. CDR3 nucleotide sequence: TGTGCCAGCAGCCCCAGATGGAGCGGGAAAGGTTCCTACAATGAGCAGTTCTTC. It yields the protein CASSPRWSGKGSYNEQFF.

This clone has only a few counts. The rearrangement links TRBV28 to TRBJ2-1; 7 bases map to TRBD1. Germline V CDR1 and CDR2: MDHEN, SYDVKM. The CDR3 is made up of 20 amino acids. V was pared by 6 bases and J by 0 bases, with 20 bases of the junction left unmatched. This chain's CDR3 is CASSRDSLDPNLYSYNEQFF. The CDR3, as DNA: TGTGCCAGCAGCAGGGACAGCCTTGACCCAAACCTTTACTCCTACAATGAGCAGTTCTTC. The variable domain in full, completed from reference TRBV28 and TRBJ2-1, reads DVKVTQSSRYLVKRTGEKVFLECVQDMDHENMFWYRQDPGLGLRLIYFSYDVKMKEKGDIPEGYSVSREKKERFSLILESASTNQTSMYLCASSRDSLDPNLYSYNEQFFGPGTRLTVL.

The chain uses TRBV30 and TRBJ1-2; TRBD1 aligns across 12 bases. The CDR3 totals 13 residues. The J segment lost 8 bases and the V segment lost 8 bases, leaving 9 bases of the junction unmatched. The germline V gene encodes CDR1 GTSNPN and CDR2 SVGIG (reference sequence). As DNA, the CDR3 is TGTGCCGGGGACAGGGGGCTTAGGGGGGGCTACACCTTC. This encodes CAGDRGLRGGYTF.

The CDR3 DNA follows: TGTGCCAGCAGCCGCCCAGGGCTGGTTGGAGAGACCCAGTACTTC. As protein: CASSRPGLVGETQYF. The chain joins TRBV6-5 to TRBJ2-5; D may be TRBD1 (5 bases). This CDR3 contains 15 residues. Germline CDR1 MNHEY, CDR2 SVGAGI. Trimming stripped 6 bases from V and 4 bases from J, with 18 bases between.

The chain uses TRBV27 and TRBJ2-7; 7 nucleotides align to TRBD1. V shed 1 base and J 5 bases; nucleotides not matched to a gene: 2. Germline CDR1 reads MNHEY; CDR2 reads SMNVEV (reference sequence). This CDR3 contains 13 residues. CDR3 protein: CASSLFQGDEQYF. CDR3 sequence (DNA): TGTGCCAGCAGTTTATTCCAGGGGGACGAGCAGTACTTC.

This chain links TRBV7-2 with TRBJ2-5; TRBD1 matches 12 bases. J lost 7 bases, V lost 5 bases, and 11 bases had no gene match. The CDR3 sequence is 16 residues long. Germline loops: CDR1 SGHTA, CDR2 FQGNSA. The CDR3 DNA reads TGTGCCAGCAGCCCAGGCGGGACAGGGGGCTTACGGACCCAGTACTTC. Its translation: CASSPGGTGGLRTQYF.

V usage is TRBV19 and J usage is TRBJ2-3, with D hard to call. CDR1 LNHDA and CDR2 SQIVND come from the germline V gene (reference sequence). Trimming removed 5 bases from V and 4 bases from J, with 4 bases in between. The CDR3 is 11 residues long. CDR3 in amino acids: CASSAADTQYF. In DNA, the CDR3 is TGTGCCAGTAGTGCAGCAGATACGCAGTATTTT.

The V gene is TRBV18, the J gene TRBJ2-1; a weak D match, TRBD2 (6 bases). The CDR3 covers 15 residues. Germline V gene data show CDR1 as KGHSH and CDR2 as LQKENI. The ends were cut back, 3 bases at V and 4 bases at J, with 13 bases in the middle. The DNA of the CDR3 is TGTGCCAGCTCACCGGGGATAGCGGCATACAATGAGCAGTTCTTC. Its protein product is CASSPGIAAYNEQFF.

The chain joins TRBV4-2 to TRBJ2-3, with D perhaps matching TRBD2 (5 bases). Deletions cut 1 base from V and 0 bases from J, with 8 bases between. The CDR3 has 15 amino acids. Germline V CDR1 and CDR2: LGHNA, YNFKEQ. The CDR3 is CASSQVGGSTDTQYF. The CDR3, as DNA: TGTGCCAGCAGCCAAGTTGGAGGCAGCACAGATACGCAGTATTTT.

This chain uses TRBV18 with TRBJ2-6; 7 positions agree with TRBD1. Germline CDR1 and CDR2: KGHSH and LQKENI. V lost 2 bases to trimming and J lost 0 bases; unmatched junction nucleotides: 10. The CDR3 is 19 amino acids. The DNA for the CDR3 is TGTGCCAGCTCACCATATTTGGGACAGTATAGCTCTGGGGCCAACGTCCTGACTTTC. This sequence encodes CASSPYLGQYSSGANVLTF.

The rearrangement uses TRBV5-1 and TRBJ2-7; 9 bases agree with TRBD2. The CDR3 has 16 residues. V lost 4 bases to trimming and J lost 3 bases; unmatched junction nucleotides: 11. Germline V gene lookup returns CDR1 SGHRS and CDR2 YFSETQ. In nucleotides, the CDR3 is TGCGCCAGCAGCCCCAGCATAGCGGGGGTTCGCTACGAGCAGTACTTC. Amino acid sequence: CASSPSIAGVRYEQYF.

The chain uses TRBV6-7 and TRBJ2-2, with 9 bases lining up with TRBD1. TRBV6-7 counts as an open reading frame of uncertain function. The CDR3 runs to 16 residues. J gave up 7 bases and V 6 bases, and 12 bases lay outside the gene matches. In nucleotides, the CDR3 is TGTGCCAGCAGAACCGGAGCACAGGGGGCAGGCGGGGAGCTGTTTTTT. Protein product: CASRTGAQGAGGELFF.

The CDR3 spells CASSIDRGAYGYTF. The CDR3 DNA reads as TGTGCCAGCAGCATAGACAGGGGCGCCTATGGCTACACCTTC. This sequence joins TRBV7-2 and TRBJ1-2, with 8 bases matching TRBD1. Germline lookup yields CDR1 SGHTA and CDR2 FQGNSA. V lost 5 bases, J lost 4 bases, and 6 bases stayed unmatched. This CDR3 is built from 14 residues.

V is TRBV9 and J is TRBJ2-5; weak D call: TRBD2 (6 bases). The CDR3 consists of 14 residues. In germline, CDR1 is SGDLS, CDR2 YYNGEE. Trimming shortened V by 3 bases and J by 1 base, and 10 bases separated the two germline ends. The CDR3 sequence is CASSARDPQETQYF. The CDR3 bases are TGTGCCAGCAGCGCGCGGGATCCCCAAGAGACCCAGTACTTC.

The V and J genes are TRBV29-1 and TRBJ2-3, with unresolved D. This CDR3 is built from 11 residues. CDR1 and CDR2 from the germline V gene are SQVTM and ANQGSEA. The ends were cut back, 2 bases at V and 8 bases at J, with 8 bases in the middle. CDR3 loop: CSVEYTSTQYF. The CDR3 nucleotides are TGCAGCGTTGAATACACGTCTACGCAGTATTTT.

The chain carries TRBV11-2 and TRBJ2-1, with D hard to call. The CDR3 is 15 residues long. Trimming pared 5 bases from V and 0 bases from J, leaving 11 bases between. The germline V gene has CDR1 SGHAT and CDR2 FQNNGV. The CDR3 DNA reads as TGTGCCAGCAGCGGTTCCAAGAGCTCCTACAATGAGCAGTTCTTC. Amino acids: CASSGSKSSYNEQFF.

This chain joins TRBV28 and TRBJ2-3; no firm D call. CDR3 length: 16 amino acids. CDR1 MDHEN and CDR2 SYDVKM come from the germline V gene. V dropped 5 bases and J dropped 2 bases, with 17 bases sitting between them. Here the CDR3 DNA reads TGTGCCAGCAGTCCCCGCCGCCCAGGCAACACAGATACGCAGTATTTT. This sequence encodes CASSPRRPGNTDTQYF. Based on the CDR3 plus reference TRBV28 and TRBJ2-3, the full variable domain is DVKVTQSSRYLVKRTGEKVFLECVQDMDHENMFWYRQDPGLGLRLIYFSYDVKMKEKGDIPEGYSVSREKKERFSLILESASTNQTSMYLCASSPRRPGNTDTQYFGPGTRLTVL.

The rearrangement links TRBV19 to TRBJ1-1; D ambiguous. CDR3 size: 12 residues. In germline, CDR1 is LNHDA, CDR2 SQIVND (reference sequence). Trimming removed 6 bases at V and 5 bases at J, with 10 bases between. The CDR3 region has the DNA TGTGCCAGTAGAAACCCCACAACTGAAGCTTTCTTT. As protein: CASRNPTTEAFF. The whole variable domain, remainder taken from reference TRBV19 and TRBJ1-1, is DGGITQSPKYLFRKEGQNVTLSCEQNLNHDAMYWYRQDPGQGLRLIYYSQIVNDFQKGDIAEGYSVSREKKESFPLTVTSAQKNPTAFYLCASRNPTTEAFFGQGTRLTVV.

The chain carries TRBV7-2 and TRBJ1-4; 7 positions agree with TRBD1. V was pared by 1 base and J by 6 bases, with 5 bases of the junction left unmatched. The CDR3 totals 15 residues. CDR1 and CDR2 (germline): SGHTA, FQGNSA. CDR3 protein: CASSLGGQEDEKLFF. DNA for the CDR3: TGTGCCAGCAGCTTAGGAGGACAGGAGGATGAAAAACTGTTTTTT.

The chain couples TRBV9 to TRBJ2-2, with D unresolved. The V gene lost 1 base and the J gene lost 5 bases, with 9 bases spanning the gap. Germline loops: CDR1 SGDLS, CDR2 YYNGEE. The CDR3 has 14 amino acids. CDR3 DNA sequence: TGTGCCAGCAGCGTAATTTCGGGTACCGGGGAGCTGTTTTTT. Translation gives CASSVISGTGELFF.

This chain connects TRBV5-6 to TRBJ2-1; 11 bases fit TRBD2. The V gene end was trimmed by 5 bases and the J gene end by 1 base; junction bases not matched to a gene: 14. Germline V gene lookup returns CDR1 SGHDT and CDR2 YYEEEE. The CDR3 is 19 amino acids. Here the CDR3 reads CASRGGLAGDYRSYNEQFF. CDR3 nucleotide sequence: TGTGCCAGCAGGGGAGGACTAGCGGGTGATTACCGTTCCTACAATGAGCAGTTCTTC. Supplemented by reference TRBV5-6 and TRBJ2-1, the full variable domain reads DAGVTQSPTHLIKTRGQQVTLRCSPKSGHDTVSWYQQALGQGPQFIFQYYEEEERQRGNFPDRFSGHQFPNYSSELNVNALLLGDSALYLCASRGGLAGDYRSYNEQFFGPGTRLTVL.

The table lists this clone with a few counts. The chain couples TRBV27 to TRBJ2-2, with no clear D. CDR1 MNHEY and CDR2 SMNVEV come from the germline V gene (reference sequence). V was cut by 3 bases and J by 2 bases, with 7 bases left in between. The CDR3 is 14 amino acids. CDR3 sequence: CASSFLGNTGELFF. The CDR3 region has the DNA TGTGCCAGCAGTTTCCTAGGAAACACCGGGGAGCTGTTTTTT.

This clone was counted a few times. The chain recombines TRBV19 with TRBJ1-1, with D perhaps TRBD1 (5 bases). CDR3 size: 14 residues. Deletions cut 3 bases from V and 1 base from J, with 9 bases between. Germline CDR1 and CDR2: LNHDA and SQIVND (reference sequence). CDR3 amino acids: CASSIPGQNTEAFF. CDR3 sequence (DNA): TGTGCCAGTAGTATCCCTGGACAGAACACTGAAGCTTTCTTT.

This clone came up a few times. V usage is TRBV2 and J usage is TRBJ2-5; 7 bases match TRBD1. V lost 9 bases and J lost 1; bases outside the gene matches: 5. The CDR3 length is 13 residues. The germline V gene encodes CDR1 SNHLY and CDR2 FYNNEI. CDR3 DNA sequence: TGTGCCAGTGTGTACAGGGGCCAAGAGACCCAGTACTTC. It encodes CASVYRGQETQYF. Combining the CDR3 with reference TRBV2 and TRBJ2-5 gives the whole variable domain EPEVTQTPSHQVTQMGQEVILRCVPISNHLYFYWYRQILGQKVEFLVSFYNNEISEKSEIFDDQFSVERPDGSNFTLKIRSTKLEDSAMYFCASVYRGQETQYFGPGTRLLVL.